The 25 T cell receptor beta chains below come from one sample, sequenced in a study of immune evolution from preneoplasia to lung adenocarcinoma. Sequenced by immunoSEQ multiplex PCR; TCRdb stores in-frame clones only, minus some. The repertoire consists of more than 9,500 clones, with 85% occurring once and the leading ten covering approximately 3.8%. The sequenced sample consisted of FFPE tissue from an adenomatous hyperplasia lung lesion. Subset denoted: atypical adenomatous hyperplasia (AAH), lung preneoplasia. The origin of the receptors is a person between 45 and 75 years old with lung adenocarcinoma.

The genes are TRBV10-1 and TRBJ2-7; perhaps D is TRBD1 or TRBD2 (5 bases each). The CDR3 loop spans 13 amino acids. V was pared by 4 bases and J by 6 bases, with 13 bases between. CDR1 is WNHNN and CDR2 is SYGVQD in the germline V gene (reference sequence). The CDR3 coding sequence is TGCGCCAGCAGTGTGGGGACCGTGGGCGAGCAGTACTTC. Protein: CASSVGTVGEQYF.

The V gene is TRBV18, the J gene TRBJ2-7, with D unclear. V lost 8 bases and J lost 3, with 17 bases in between. The CDR3 runs 14 residues. The germline V gene has CDR1 KGHSH and CDR2 LQKENI. CDR3 in amino acids: CASARVQAGYEQYF. Here the CDR3 DNA reads TGTGCCAGCGCACGCGTACAAGCCGGCTACGAGCAGTACTTC.

The chain carries TRBV12-5 and TRBJ2-7, with D uncertain. This CDR3 is 19 amino acids long. Germline values: CDR1 LGHNT, CDR2 FRNRAP. V shed 2 bases and J shed 5 bases, with 28 bases lying between them. CDR3 loop: CASGLSKSGWGTDGDEQYF. CDR3 bases: TGTGCTAGTGGTTTGTCTAAGAGTGGTTGGGGTACGGATGGTGACGAGCAGTACTTC. The full variable domain, its missing parts supplied by reference TRBV12-5 and TRBJ2-7, is DARVTQTPRHKVTEMGQEVTMRCQPILGHNTVFWYRQTMMQGLELLAYFRNRAPLDDSGMPKDRFSAEMPDATLATLKIQPSEPRDSAVYFCASGLSKSGWGTDGDEQYFGPGTRLTVT.

This clone was seen just once. The junction departs from the called germline gene at one end, perhaps through a read error. The V gene is TRBV4-1, the J gene TRBJ2-7; D possibly matches TRBD1 or TRBD2 (5 bases each). Germline values: CDR1 MGHRA, CDR2 YSYEKL. The CDR3 spans 15 residues. CDR3 in DNA: TGCACCAGCAGCCAAGATCATCCGGGACCCTACGAGCAGTACTTC. Its translation is CTSSQDHPGPYEQYF.

This clone was observed once. The rearrangement uses TRBV15 and TRBJ2-5; TRBD2 matches 7 bases. Germline-derived CDR1 and CDR2 are LNHNV and YYDKDF (reference sequence). Trimming took 10 bases from V and 0 from J; bases not matched to a gene: 5. The CDR3 totals 13 residues. In nucleotides, the CDR3 is TGTGCCAGCGGGAGAGATTACCAAGAGACCCAGTACTTC. It encodes CASGRDYQETQYF.

This clone appeared a few times. The V and J genes are TRBV2 and TRBJ2-7, with 7 bases matching TRBD1. CDR1 and CDR2 (germline): SNHLY, FYNNEI. The CDR3 is 17 residues long. Unmatched junction bases numbered 19, after V lost 6 bases and J lost 5 bases. The CDR3 spells CASSRQIRTGGVDEQYF. The CDR3 DNA sequence: TGTGCCAGCAGCCGACAAATTAGGACAGGTGGAGTCGACGAGCAGTACTTC.

The V and J genes are TRBV6-5 and TRBJ1-1; 12 bases are a match to TRBD1. CDR1 MNHEY and CDR2 SVGAGI come from the germline V gene. CDR3 size: 15 residues. V trimming: 6 bases; J trimming: 4 bases; junction bases outside the gene matches: 6. CDR3 region: CASSYGTGGATEAFF. CDR3 DNA sequence: TGTGCCAGCAGCTACGGGACAGGGGGCGCCACTGAAGCTTTCTTT.

The chain has TRBV5-1 and TRBJ2-2; 15 bases fit TRBD2. This CDR3 has 18 amino acids. CDR1 and CDR2 from the germline V gene are SGHRS and YFSETQ. V was clipped by 4 bases and J by 2 bases; unmatched bases: 6. The CDR3 loop reads CASSRGLAGGQNTGELFF. As DNA, the CDR3 is TGCGCCAGCAGCCGAGGACTAGCGGGAGGGCAAAACACCGGGGAGCTGTTTTTT. The variable domain in full, with the rest retrieved from reference TRBV5-1 and TRBJ2-2, is KAGVTQTPRYLIKTRGQQVTLSCSPISGHRSVSWYQQTPGQGLQFLFEYFSETQRNKGNFPGRFSGRQFSNSRSEMNVSTLELGDSALYLCASSRGLAGGQNTGELFFGEGSRLTVL.

CDR3 nucleotide sequence: TGCGCCAGCAGCCCAGGACACGCAACTAATGAAAAACTGTTTTTT. Residues: CASSPGHATNEKLFF. V usage is TRBV5-1 and J usage is TRBJ1-4; tentative D call: TRBD1 (5 bases). Looked up from germline, CDR1 is SGHRS and CDR2 is YFSETQ. The CDR3 runs to 15 residues. The V gene lost 4 bases and the J gene lost 0 bases, with 10 bases spanning the gap.

This chain joins TRBV15 and TRBJ2-3, with 9 bases identical to TRBD2. The J segment lost 2 bases and the V segment lost 5 bases, leaving 11 bases of the junction unmatched. The CDR3 sequence is 17 residues long. Germline V CDR1 and CDR2: LNHNV, YYDKDF (reference sequence). The CDR3 region has the DNA TGTGCCACCAGCGGCCTTTGGGTAGCGGGAGACACAGATACGCAGTATTTT. Translation gives CATSGLWVAGDTDTQYF. Full variable domain (rest looked up from reference TRBV15 and TRBJ2-3): DAMVIQNPRYQVTQFGKPVTLSCSQTLNHNVMYWYQQKSSQAPKLLFHYYDKDFNNEADTPDNFQSRRPNTSFCFLDIRSPGLGDTAMYLCATSGLWVAGDTDTQYFGPGTRLTVL.

This clone has a handful of counts. V and J are TRBV6-6 and TRBJ2-5; 7 positions agree with TRBD2. The V and J ends lost 4 bases and 4 bases, in that order; junction bases with no gene match: 3. This CDR3 comprises 13 residues. CDR1 is MNHNY, CDR2 SVGAGI, per germline (reference sequence). CDR3 region: CASSWGGRETQYF. The DNA for the CDR3 is TGTGCCAGCAGTTGGGGGGGGAGAGAGACCCAGTACTTC.

The chain uses TRBV7-9 and TRBJ2-5; 11 nucleotides align to TRBD2. The CDR3 spans 16 residues. V lost 4 bases and J lost 0; bases outside the gene matches: 4. Germline V gene data show CDR1 as SEHNR and CDR2 as FQNEAQ (reference sequence). CDR3 protein: CASSSTSGADQETQYF. The CDR3 region has the DNA TGTGCCAGCAGCTCGACTAGCGGGGCTGACCAAGAGACCCAGTACTTC.

This rearrangement joins TRBV6-5 to TRBJ1-2; 10 positions agree with TRBD1. After removal of 8 bases from V and 5 bases from J, the junction contained 5 bases not matched to a gene. This CDR3 comprises 13 residues. From germline, CDR1 is MNHEY and CDR2 SVGAGI. Written as DNA, the CDR3 is TGTGCCAGCCGGGACAGGGGATATTATGGCTACACCTTC. It codes for CASRDRGYYGYTF.

The rearrangement links TRBV9 to TRBJ2-3, with no clear D. Germline loops: CDR1 SGDLS, CDR2 YYNGEE. Trimming took 3 bases from V and 3 from J, leaving 11 bases between them. The CDR3 extends over 14 amino acids. As DNA, the CDR3 is TGTGCCAGCAGCGGCCGACCCATGACAGATACGCAGTATTTT. As protein: CASSGRPMTDTQYF.

This clone was detected a few times. The chain joins TRBV2 to TRBJ2-1; TRBD1 is a possible D gene (6 bases). Germline V lookup: CDR1 SNHLY, CDR2 FYNNEI. Trimming removed 2 bases at V and 2 bases at J, with 7 bases between. The CDR3 is 14 residues long. The CDR3 reads CASSERTAYNEQFF. Written as DNA, the CDR3 is TGTGCCAGCAGTGAAAGGACAGCCTACAATGAGCAGTTCTTC.

This chain joins TRBV6-6 and TRBJ1-2; D call uncertain. V was pared by 2 bases and J by 8 bases, with 9 bases between. Germline loops: CDR1 MNHNY, CDR2 SVGAGI (reference sequence). CDR3 size: 12 residues. The CDR3 coding sequence is TGTGCCAGCAGTTACCGGGAGGACGGCTACACCTTC. It is translated as CASSYREDGYTF.

This chain links TRBV5-6 with TRBJ2-7, with a possible D match to TRBD2 (6 bases). This CDR3 has 13 residues. V dropped 4 bases and J dropped 4 bases, with 12 bases sitting between them. Germline-derived CDR1 and CDR2 are SGHDT and YYEEEE. In nucleotides, the CDR3 is TGTGCCAGCAGCCGTGGGGCGGGATACGAGCAGTACTTC. Translating gives CASSRGAGYEQYF. The whole variable domain, remainder taken from reference TRBV5-6 and TRBJ2-7, is DAGVTQSPTHLIKTRGQQVTLRCSPKSGHDTVSWYQQALGQGPQFIFQYYEEEERQRGNFPDRFSGHQFPNYSSELNVNALLLGDSALYLCASSRGAGYEQYFGPGTRLTVT.

This clone was observed a handful of times. The chain has TRBV27 and TRBJ2-1; TRBD2 might be the D (5 bases). The V gene's germline CDR1 is MNHEY and CDR2 SMNVEV (reference sequence). Trimming left V 5 bases short and J 9 bases short, with 14 bases between. CDR3 length equals 13 residues. The CDR3 region has the DNA TGTGCCAGCAGTCTAACTAGGCAAACTGAGCAGTTCTTC. This encodes CASSLTRQTEQFF.

The gene calls are TRBV9 and TRBJ2-3; 7 positions match TRBD2. V was clipped by 3 bases and J by 6 bases; unmatched bases: 10. Germline CDR1 is SGDLS and CDR2 is YYNGEE. This CDR3 region has 15 residues. In DNA, the CDR3 is TGTGCCAGCAGCGCCTGGGGAGGGTTAGGGGATACGCAGTATTTT. As protein: CASSAWGGLGDTQYF.

This chain joins TRBV18 and TRBJ1-1; maybe TRBD1 (6 bases). The germline gives CDR1 KGHSH, CDR2 LQKENI. The CDR3 consists of 13 residues. V shed 4 bases and J shed 3 bases, with 9 bases lying between them. CDR3 protein: CASSRDIDTEAFF. DNA of the CDR3: TGTGCCAGCTCACGGGACATAGACACTGAAGCTTTCTTT.

The genes are TRBV6-5 and TRBJ2-1; D is perhaps TRBD1 (6 bases). Trimming shortened V by 1 base and J by 7 bases, and 17 bases separated the two germline ends. Germline CDR1 is MNHEY and CDR2 is SVGAGI. The CDR3 length is 16 residues. The CDR3, as DNA: TGTGCCAGCAGTTACTTGAGCAGGGGACGTGTTAATGAGCAGTTCTTC. Residues: CASSYLSRGRVNEQFF.

The J gene is TRBJ1-1, the V gene TRBV27, with a weak D call TRBD1 (5 bases). The CDR3 covers 14 residues. Per the germline V gene, CDR1 is MNHEY and CDR2 is SMNVEV (reference sequence). V was trimmed by 2 bases and J by 5 bases, leaving 12 bases between them. DNA of the CDR3: TGTGCCAGCAGTTTAGGGGGGTGGGCGACTGAAGCTTTCTTT. It is translated as CASSLGGWATEAFF.

The gene calls are TRBV5-1 and TRBJ2-1; TRBD2 matches 11 bases. The V segment lost 3 bases and the J segment 5 bases; nucleotides outside the gene matches: 7. Germline V gene sequence: CDR1 SGHRS, CDR2 YFSETQ. This CDR3 spans 16 amino acids. The CDR3 region is CASSSPGLADNNEQFF. In nucleotides, the CDR3 is TGCGCCAGCAGCTCCCCGGGACTAGCGGATAACAATGAGCAGTTCTTC.

The CDR3 loop is CASSVGVGGETGNTIYF. The CDR3 DNA reads as TGTGCCAGCAGCGTAGGAGTAGGGGGCGAAACTGGAAACACCATATATTTT. This chain joins TRBV9 and TRBJ1-3, with TRBD1 identical over 7 bases. The CDR3 has 17 amino acids. Trimming at V came to 0 bases and at J to 2 bases, leaving 8 bases not matched to a gene. Germline V gene data show CDR1 as SGDLS and CDR2 as YYNGEE.

The J gene is TRBJ1-1, the V gene TRBV30; D gene unclear. Deletions cut 3 bases from V and 3 bases from J, with 8 bases between. The CDR3 consists of 12 residues. The V gene's germline CDR1 is GTSNPN and CDR2 SVGIG (reference sequence). Here the CDR3 reads CAWRRVDTEAFF. CDR3 DNA sequence: TGTGCCTGGAGGAGGGTTGACACTGAAGCTTTCTTT.